This T cell receptor beta chain was retrieved from a study of naive and memory T cell subsets. Study-wide results and caveats: The RNA method is potentially sensitive to activation and differentiation changes.

Looked up from germline, CDR1 is SGHRS and CDR2 is YFSETQ. Trimming cost V 5 bases and J 1 base, with 9 bases left between them. There are 13 residues in the CDR3. The SP2 primer and nested alpha and beta constant region primers amplified ligated cDNA in four rounds. From the UMI-ligation and nested PCR reads, TCRdb called clonotypes with MiXCR, one entry per CDR3 protein. The table has more than 20,000 distinct CDR3 sequences, around 5.3% seen once. Comments on this clonotype: Antigen: not known.

An oligonucleotide containing a UMI was ligated to the 3' end of TCR cDNA. Material for sequencing was blood. The source of this sequence is an adult in good health. The chain couples TRBV5-1 to TRBJ2-5, with D unclear. CDR3 in DNA: TGCGCCAGCAGGAGGCCAGCCCAAGAGACCCAGTACTTC. It codes for CASRRPAQETQYF.